These 5 T cell receptor beta chains were all obtained from the same sample, sequenced in a study of CD8+CD57+ T cells in acquired aplastic anemia (dated by TCRdb to 2016 to 2018). Flow cytometry had shown CD8+CD57+ cell expansion in the patients selected for sequencing. The run used an Illumina HiSeq 2000. Genomic DNA was used as template for profiling of TCR beta VDJ combinations and CDR3 sequences. TCRdb trimmed the raw reads at Q25, called clones with MiXCR and kept productive beta chains. Each record represents a unique CDR3 protein, reported with the most common genes and DNA among its rows. Across this sample there are approximately 150,000 distinct CDR3 sequences, with approximately 44% seen only once. Together, the top ten hold 3.2% of the sample. Sample: sorted CD4+, CD8+, or CD8+CD57+ T cells (not recorded which) from PBMCs. These receptors were collected from a human donor with aplastic anemia.

This sequence joins TRBV19 and TRBJ1-6; 10 bases agree with TRBD1. In germline, CDR1 is LNHDA, CDR2 SQIVND (reference sequence). The length of the CDR3 is 15 residues. V trimming: 7 bases; J trimming: 4 bases; junction bases outside the gene matches: 4. CDR3 nucleotides: TGTGCCAGTACGCCGGGACAGGGGTATAATTCACCCCTCCACTTT. It codes for CASTPGQGYNSPLHF.

This chain uses TRBV29-1 with TRBJ2-3; 13 bases fit TRBD2. This CDR3 comprises 11 residues. The J segment lost 11 bases and the V segment lost 4 bases, leaving 0 bases of the junction unmatched. Germline CDR1 and CDR2: SQVTM and ANQGSEA. The CDR3 loop is CSVGTSGRQYF. The CDR3 DNA sequence: TGCAGCGTTGGGACTAGCGGGAGGCAGTATTTT.

This clonotype was counted ten times or more. The CDR3 DNA sequence: TGCGCCAGCAGCCAAGGTCCGGGACAGTACCCAGATACGCAGTATTTT. Amino acids: CASSQGPGQYPDTQYF. The chain couples TRBV4-1 to TRBJ2-3; 7 nucleotides align to TRBD1. Trimming took 1 base from V and 4 from J; bases not matched to a gene: 8. The CDR3 consists of 16 residues. Germline V gene sequence: CDR1 MGHRA, CDR2 YSYEKL.

In its sample, this clonotype was seen many times. The rearrangement joins TRBV5-4 to TRBJ2-1; TRBD2 matches 15 bases. The V gene's germline CDR1 is SGHNT and CDR2 YYREEE (reference sequence). The CDR3 is made up of 18 amino acids. J lost 8 bases, V lost 1 base, and 10 bases had no gene match. The CDR3 loop is CASSLPPGLAGGVDEQFF. DNA for the CDR3: TGTGCCAGCAGCTTGCCCCCGGGACTAGCGGGAGGAGTCGATGAGCAGTTCTTC.

The chain links TRBV4-2 to TRBJ2-1, with 8 bases lining up with TRBD2. The CDR3 covers 16 residues. Trimming cost V 3 bases and J 8 bases; bases outside gene matches: 12. CDR1 is LGHNA and CDR2 is YNFKEQ in the germline V gene. The CDR3 DNA sequence: TGTGCCAGCAGCCAGCCGGGACTAGAGGTTTTGGATGAGCAGTTCTTC. This codes for CASSQPGLEVLDEQFF.